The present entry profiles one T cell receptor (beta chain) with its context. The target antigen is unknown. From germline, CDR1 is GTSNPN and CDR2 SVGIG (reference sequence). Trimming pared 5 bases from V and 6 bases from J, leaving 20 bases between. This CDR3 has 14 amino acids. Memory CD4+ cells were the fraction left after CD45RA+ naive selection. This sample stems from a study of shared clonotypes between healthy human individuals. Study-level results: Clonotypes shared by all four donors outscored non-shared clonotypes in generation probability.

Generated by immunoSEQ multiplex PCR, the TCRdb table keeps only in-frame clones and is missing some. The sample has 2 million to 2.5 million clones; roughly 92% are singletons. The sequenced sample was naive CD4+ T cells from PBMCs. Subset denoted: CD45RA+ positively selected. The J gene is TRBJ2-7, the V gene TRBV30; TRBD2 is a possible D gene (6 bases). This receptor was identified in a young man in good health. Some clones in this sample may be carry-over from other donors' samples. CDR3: CAWAGTHKVVEQYF. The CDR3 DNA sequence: TGTGCCTGGGCCGGGACTCATAAGGTCGTCGAGCAGTACTTC.